Listed here is a single T cell receptor beta chain. Its matching antigen is unknown. Pooled in the analysis were second doses at about 4 or about 12 weeks. This entry comes from a study of T cell responses to AZD1222 COVID-19 vaccine. Whole-study results and caveats: Possibly, clonal diversity was underestimated; donors were largely white British and included more females. Spike-wide vaccine-associated CD4 TCRs dominated at 160-218 and 743-854.

Profiling relied on immunoSEQ multiplex PCR, and the TCRdb table lists in-frame clones only, not all of them. The sample carries some 100,000 clones, about 88% recorded once. The ends were cut back, 5 bases at V and 7 bases at J, with 15 bases in the middle. The germline V gene has CDR1 MNHEY and CDR2 SMNVEV (reference sequence). This CDR3 comprises 13 residues. This TCR was sampled from an adult who received the AZD1222 COVID-19 vaccine. The sequenced sample was peripheral blood, obtained 28 days after the second AZD1222 dose. The chain combines TRBV27 with TRBJ2-7, with TRBD2 as a possible D gene (7 bases). The CDR3, as DNA: TGTGCCAGCAGTCCCCTCGGGGGGCATGAGCAGTACTTC. It codes for CASSPLGGHEQYF.